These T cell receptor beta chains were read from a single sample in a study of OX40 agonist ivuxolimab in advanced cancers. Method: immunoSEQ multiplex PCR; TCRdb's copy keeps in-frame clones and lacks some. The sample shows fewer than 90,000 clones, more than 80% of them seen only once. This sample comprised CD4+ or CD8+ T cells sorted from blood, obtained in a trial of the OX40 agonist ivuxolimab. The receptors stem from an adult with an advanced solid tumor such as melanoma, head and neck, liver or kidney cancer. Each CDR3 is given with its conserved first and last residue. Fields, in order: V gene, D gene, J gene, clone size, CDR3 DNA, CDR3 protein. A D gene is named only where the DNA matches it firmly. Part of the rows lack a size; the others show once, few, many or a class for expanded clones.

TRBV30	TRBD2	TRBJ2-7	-	TGTGCATGGTCCCAAGCGGGAATCTACGAGCAGTACTTC	CAWSQAGIYEQYF
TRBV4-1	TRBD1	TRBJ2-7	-	TGCGCCAGCAGCCAAGAGGGACAGAGCATCTACGAGCAGTACTTC	CASSQEGQSIYEQYF
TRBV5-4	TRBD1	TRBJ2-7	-	TGTGCCAGCAGCTTGGGGCCGGGACAGGGCTACGAGCAGTACTTC	CASSLGPGQGYEQYF
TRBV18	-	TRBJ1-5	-	TGTGCCAGCTCACCCAACTCTGGGGGGGTGAGCCAGCCCCAGCATTTT	CASSPNSGGVSQPQHF
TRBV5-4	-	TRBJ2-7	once	TGTGCCAGCAGCAAGGGGGTGCGGGAGATGGGCCACGAGCAGTACTTC	CASSKGVREMGHEQYF
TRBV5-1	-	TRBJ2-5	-	TGCGCCAGCAGCACGGGCGGGGTCCAAGAGACCCAGTACTTC	CASSTGGVQETQYF
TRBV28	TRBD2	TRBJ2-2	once	TGTGCCAGTAGCCCCCGGGACTACCGCGAAGTATCCGGGGAGCTGTTTTTT	CASSPRDYREVSGELFF
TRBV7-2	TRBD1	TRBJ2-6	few	TGTGCCAGCAGCGTAGGACAGGGGTTTCCCTCTGGGGCCAACGTCCTGACTTTC	CASSVGQGFPSGANVLTF
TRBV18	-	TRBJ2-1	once	TGTGCCAGCTCACCAAAATCCGGCGAACCCTCCTACAATGAGCAGTTCTTC	CASSPKSGEPSYNEQFF
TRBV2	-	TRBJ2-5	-	TGTGCCAGCCGGGTCGGTGGTTTAGGAGAGACCCAGTACTTC	CASRVGGLGETQYF
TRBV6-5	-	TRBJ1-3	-	TGTGCCAGCAGGCCGACAAACGGAAACACCATATATTTT	CASRPTNGNTIYF
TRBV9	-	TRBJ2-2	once	TGTGCCAGCCGCCCGGCGTCGAACACCGGGGAGCTGTTTTTT	CASRPASNTGELFF
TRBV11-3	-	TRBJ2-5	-	TGTGCCAGCAGCTTAGAAGGGGATGAGACCCAGTACTTC	CASSLEGDETQYF
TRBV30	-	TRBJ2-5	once	TGTGCCTGGAGTGTATCGCAGGGGACCCAGTACTTC	CAWSVSQGTQYF
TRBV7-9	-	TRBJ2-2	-	TGTGCCAGCAGCTTCGGGATCACCGGGGAGCTGTTTTTT	CASSFGITGELFF
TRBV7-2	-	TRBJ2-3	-	TGTGCCAGCAGCTTAAACACCCATTCCACAGATACGCAGTATTTT	CASSLNTHSTDTQYF
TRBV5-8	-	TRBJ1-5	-	TGTGCCAGCAGCTTGACGGGTTCTCGGCCGGATCAGCCCCAGCATTTT	CASSLTGSRPDQPQHF
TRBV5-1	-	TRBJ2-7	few	TGCGCCAGCAGCTTAGCGCCAGCGGGCTCCTACGAGCAGTACTTC	CASSLAPAGSYEQYF
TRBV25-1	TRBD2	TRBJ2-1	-	TGTGCCAGCAAGCGGGAGGGAGACAATGAGCAGTTCTTC	CASKREGDNEQFF
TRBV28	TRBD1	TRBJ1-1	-	TGTGCCAGCAGTCTCCTCACAGGGGTGAACACTGAAGCTTTCTTT	CASSLLTGVNTEAFF
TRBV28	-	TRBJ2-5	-	TGTGCCAGCAGCCAACTAGCCCCCGAGACCCAGTACTTC	CASSQLAPETQYF
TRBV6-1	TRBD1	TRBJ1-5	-	TGTGCCAGCAGAGATCCGGGACAGGGGCTTCGACCCCAGCATTTT	CASRDPGQGLRPQHF
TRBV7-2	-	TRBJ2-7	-	TGTGCCAGCAGCCCGACAAAATGGGCAGGGGAGAGCTACGAGCAGTACTTC	CASSPTKWAGESYEQYF
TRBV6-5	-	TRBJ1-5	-	TGTGCCAGCAGTCAATCATCTAATCAGCCCCAGCATTTT	CASSQSSNQPQHF
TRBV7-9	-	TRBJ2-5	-	TGTGCCAGCAGCTTACGGGGCCCCCAAGAGACCCAGTACTTC	CASSLRGPQETQYF
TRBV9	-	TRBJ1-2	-	TGTGCCAGCAGCGTACAGGGAAAAAAGAACTATGGCTACACCTTC	CASSVQGKKNYGYTF
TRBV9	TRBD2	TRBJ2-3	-	TGTGCCAGCAGCGCAGTAGCGGGAGGATCCACAGATACGCAGTATTTT	CASSAVAGGSTDTQYF
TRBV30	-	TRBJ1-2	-	TGTGCCTGGAGCCTCAGCCCCAACTATGGCTACACCTTC	CAWSLSPNYGYTF
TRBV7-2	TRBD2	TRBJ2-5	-	TGTGCCAGCAGCTGGACTAGCGGGAGTGGGGAGACCCAGTACTTC	CASSWTSGSGETQYF
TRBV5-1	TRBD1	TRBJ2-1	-	TGCGCCAGCAGCCTCGGACAGGAGGTCAATGAGCAGTTCTTC	CASSLGQEVNEQFF
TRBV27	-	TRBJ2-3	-	TGTGCCAGCAGCCGGGCTAGACCCGGCACAGATACGCAGTATTTT	CASSRARPGTDTQYF